Sequencing of this T cell receptor (beta chain) was carried out in a study of early T cells in non-severe SARS-CoV-2 infection. About the research overall: Sequenced bulk RNA came from whole blood that was unsorted, and chains were unpaired. Study-wide points: VDJdb matching skewed toward anti-spike CD8 responses, missing private and CD4 specificities.

The V gene lost 0 bases and the J gene lost 3 bases, with 9 bases spanning the gap. This CDR3 is 14 amino acids long. Per germline, CDR1 DFQATT and CDR2 SNEGSKA (reference sequence). Individual cDNA molecules each received unique molecular identifiers attached to them. TCRdb reprocessed the 5' RACE reads with MiXCR, giving one entry per CDR3 protein. This table holds about 22,000 distinct CDR3 sequences, 4% found once. This clonotype is labeled as medium-sized (0.01 to 0.1%). Its antigen is not identified. The gene calls are TRBV20-1 and TRBJ2-1, with D maybe TRBD2 (5 bases). Sequencing was performed on whole blood. This TCR came from an adult who was a healthcare worker with PCR-confirmed SARS-CoV-2 infection or an uninfected control (not recorded which). CDR3 loop: CSAREWTDYNEQFF. Here the CDR3 DNA reads TGCAGTGCTAGAGAGTGGACTGACTACAATGAGCAGTTCTTC.